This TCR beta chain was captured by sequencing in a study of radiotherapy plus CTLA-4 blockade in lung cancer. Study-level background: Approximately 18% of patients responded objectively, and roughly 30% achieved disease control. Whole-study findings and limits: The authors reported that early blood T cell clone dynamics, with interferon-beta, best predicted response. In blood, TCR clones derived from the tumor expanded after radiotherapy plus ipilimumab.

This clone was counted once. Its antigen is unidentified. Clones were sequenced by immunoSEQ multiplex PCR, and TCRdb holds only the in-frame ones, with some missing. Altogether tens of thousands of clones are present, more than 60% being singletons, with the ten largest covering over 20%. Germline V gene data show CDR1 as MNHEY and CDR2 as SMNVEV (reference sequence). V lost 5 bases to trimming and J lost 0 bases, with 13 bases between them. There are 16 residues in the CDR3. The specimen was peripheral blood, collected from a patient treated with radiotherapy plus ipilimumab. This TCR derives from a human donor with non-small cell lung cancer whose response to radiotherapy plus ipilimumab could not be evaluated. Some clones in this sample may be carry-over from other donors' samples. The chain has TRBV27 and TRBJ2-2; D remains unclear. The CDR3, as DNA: TGTGCCAGCAGTCTCTCGGCACAGCCGAACACCGGGGAGCTGTTTTTT. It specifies CASSLSAQPNTGELFF.